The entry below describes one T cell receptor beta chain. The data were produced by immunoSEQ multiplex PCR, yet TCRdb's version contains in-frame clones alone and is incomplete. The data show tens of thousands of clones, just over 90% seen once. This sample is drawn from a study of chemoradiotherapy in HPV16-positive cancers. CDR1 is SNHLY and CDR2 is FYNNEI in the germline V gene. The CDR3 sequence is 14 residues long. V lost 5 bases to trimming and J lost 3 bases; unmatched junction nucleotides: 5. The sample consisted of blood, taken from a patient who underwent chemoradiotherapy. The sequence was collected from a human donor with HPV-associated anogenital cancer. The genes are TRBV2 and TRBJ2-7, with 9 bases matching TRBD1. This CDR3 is CASSFGTGYYEQYF. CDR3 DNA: TGTGCCAGCAGTTTCGGGACAGGGTACTACGAGCAGTACTTC.